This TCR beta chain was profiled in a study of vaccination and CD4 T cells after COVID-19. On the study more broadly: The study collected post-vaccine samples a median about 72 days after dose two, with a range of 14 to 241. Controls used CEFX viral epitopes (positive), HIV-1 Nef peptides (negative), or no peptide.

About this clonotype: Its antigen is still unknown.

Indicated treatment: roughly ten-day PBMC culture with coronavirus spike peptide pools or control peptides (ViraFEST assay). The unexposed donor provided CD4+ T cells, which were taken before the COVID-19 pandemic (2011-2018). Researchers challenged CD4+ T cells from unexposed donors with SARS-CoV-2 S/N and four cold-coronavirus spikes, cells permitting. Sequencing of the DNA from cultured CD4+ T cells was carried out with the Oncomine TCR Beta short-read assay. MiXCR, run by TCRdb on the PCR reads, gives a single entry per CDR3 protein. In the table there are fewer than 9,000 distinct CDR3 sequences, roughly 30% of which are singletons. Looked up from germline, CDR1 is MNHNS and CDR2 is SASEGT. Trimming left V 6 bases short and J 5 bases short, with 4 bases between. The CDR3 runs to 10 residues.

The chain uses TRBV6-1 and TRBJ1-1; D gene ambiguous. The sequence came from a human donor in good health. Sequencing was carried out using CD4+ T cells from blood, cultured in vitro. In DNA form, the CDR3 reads TGTGCCAGCAGGGGAACTGAAGCTTTCTTT. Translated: CASRGTEAFF.